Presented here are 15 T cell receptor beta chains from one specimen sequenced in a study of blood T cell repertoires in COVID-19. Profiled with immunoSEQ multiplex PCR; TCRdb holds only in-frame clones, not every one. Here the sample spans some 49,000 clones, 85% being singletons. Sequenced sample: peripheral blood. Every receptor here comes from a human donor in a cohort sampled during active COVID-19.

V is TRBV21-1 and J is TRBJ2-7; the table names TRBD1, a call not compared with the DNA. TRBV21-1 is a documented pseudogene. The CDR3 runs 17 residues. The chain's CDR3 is CASSKDGDRVMPYEQYF. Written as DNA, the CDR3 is TGTGCCAGCAGCAAAGACGGGGACAGGGTTATGCCCTACGAGCAGTACTTC.

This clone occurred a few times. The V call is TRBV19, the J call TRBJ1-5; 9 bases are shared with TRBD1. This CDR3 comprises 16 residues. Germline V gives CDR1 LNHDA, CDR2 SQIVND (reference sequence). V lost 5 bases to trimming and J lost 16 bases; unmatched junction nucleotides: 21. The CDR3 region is CASSLHGTGPPGAFHF. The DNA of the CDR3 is TGTGCCAGTAGTCTTCACGGGACAGGGCCGCCCGGGGCTTTTCATTTT.

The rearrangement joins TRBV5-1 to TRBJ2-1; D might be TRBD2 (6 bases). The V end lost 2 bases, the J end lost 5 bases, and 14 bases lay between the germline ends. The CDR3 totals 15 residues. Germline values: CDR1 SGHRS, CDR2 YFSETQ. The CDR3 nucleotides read TGCGCCAGCAGCTTCCGGGACTCGTGGGACAATGAGCAGTTCTTC. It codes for CASSFRDSWDNEQFF.

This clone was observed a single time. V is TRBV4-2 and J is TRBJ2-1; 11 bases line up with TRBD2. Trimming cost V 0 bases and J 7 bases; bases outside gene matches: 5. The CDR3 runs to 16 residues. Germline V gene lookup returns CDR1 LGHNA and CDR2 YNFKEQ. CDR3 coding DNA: TGTGCCAGCAGCCAAGATACTAGCGGGAGCTATAATGAGCAGTTCTTC. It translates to CASSQDTSGSYNEQFF.

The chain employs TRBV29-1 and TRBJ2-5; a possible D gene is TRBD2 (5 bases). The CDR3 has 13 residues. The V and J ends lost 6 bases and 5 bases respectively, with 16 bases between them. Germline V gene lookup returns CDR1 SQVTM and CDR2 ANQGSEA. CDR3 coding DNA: TGCAGCGTCCTACCCGCCCCGGGGGAGACCCAGTACTTC. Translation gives CSVLPAPGETQYF.

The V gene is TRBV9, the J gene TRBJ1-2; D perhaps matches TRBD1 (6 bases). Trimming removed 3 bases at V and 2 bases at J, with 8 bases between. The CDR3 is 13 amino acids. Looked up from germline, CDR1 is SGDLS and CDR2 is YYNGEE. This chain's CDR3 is CASSEGGNYGYTF. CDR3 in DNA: TGTGCCAGCAGCGAAGGGGGAAACTATGGCTACACCTTC.

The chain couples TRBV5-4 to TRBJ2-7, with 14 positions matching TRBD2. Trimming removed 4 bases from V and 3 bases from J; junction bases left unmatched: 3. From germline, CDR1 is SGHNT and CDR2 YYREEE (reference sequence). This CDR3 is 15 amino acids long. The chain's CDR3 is CASSPGLAGGYEQYF. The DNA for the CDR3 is TGTGCCAGCAGCCCAGGACTAGCGGGAGGCTACGAGCAGTACTTC.

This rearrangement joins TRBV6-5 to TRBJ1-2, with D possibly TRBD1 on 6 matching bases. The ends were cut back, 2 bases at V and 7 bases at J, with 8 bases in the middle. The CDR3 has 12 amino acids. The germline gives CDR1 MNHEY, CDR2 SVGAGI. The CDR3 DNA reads TGTGCCAGCAGTTACAGGGGGTCTGGCTACACCTTC. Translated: CASSYRGSGYTF.

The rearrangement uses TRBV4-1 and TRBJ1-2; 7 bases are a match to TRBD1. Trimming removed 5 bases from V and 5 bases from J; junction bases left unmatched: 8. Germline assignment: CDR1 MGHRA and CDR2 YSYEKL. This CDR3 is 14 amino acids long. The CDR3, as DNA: TGCGCCAGCAGCGGGGACAGAGGAGGGTATGGCTACACCTTC. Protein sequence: CASSGDRGGYGYTF.

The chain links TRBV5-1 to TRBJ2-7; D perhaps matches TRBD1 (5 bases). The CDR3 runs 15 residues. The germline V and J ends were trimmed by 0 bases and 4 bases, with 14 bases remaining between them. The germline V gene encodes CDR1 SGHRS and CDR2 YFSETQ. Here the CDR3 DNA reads TGCGCCAGCAGCTTGGTTCAAGGGGCATCATACGAGCAGTACTTC. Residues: CASSLVQGASYEQYF.

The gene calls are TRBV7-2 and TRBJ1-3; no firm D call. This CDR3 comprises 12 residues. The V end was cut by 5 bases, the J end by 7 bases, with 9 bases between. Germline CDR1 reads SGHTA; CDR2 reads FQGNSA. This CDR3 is CASSLSPNTIYF. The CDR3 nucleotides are TGTGCCAGCAGCCTAAGCCCTAACACCATATATTTT.

Written as DNA, the CDR3 is TGTGCCAGCAGCCAAGCAACAGGGAAGAAGGGTGAAGCTTTCTTT. Its translation: CASSQATGKKGEAFF. V is TRBV3-1 (or the pseudogene TRBV3-2) and J is TRBJ1-1; perhaps TRBD1 as D (6 bases). The CDR3 contains 15 residues. V lost 1 base, J lost 7 bases, and 16 bases lay in between. CDR1 is LGHDT and CDR2 is YNNKEL in the germline V gene (reference sequence).

The CDR3 bases are TGTGCCAGCAGCGTAGCTGGACAAAACAATGAGCAGTTCTTC. Protein product: CASSVAGQNNEQFF. V usage is TRBV9 and J usage is TRBJ2-1; a weak D match, TRBD1 (5 bases). The CDR3 totals 14 residues. V was trimmed by 0 bases and J by 5 bases, leaving 9 bases between them. From germline, CDR1 is SGDLS and CDR2 YYNGEE.

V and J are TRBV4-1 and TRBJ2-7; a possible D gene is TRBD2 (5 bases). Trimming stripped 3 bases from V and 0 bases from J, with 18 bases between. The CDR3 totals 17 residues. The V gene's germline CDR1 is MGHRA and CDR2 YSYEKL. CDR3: CASSQIRTVHNSYEQYF. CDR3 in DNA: TGCGCCAGCAGCCAGATTCGGACTGTTCACAACTCCTACGAGCAGTACTTC.

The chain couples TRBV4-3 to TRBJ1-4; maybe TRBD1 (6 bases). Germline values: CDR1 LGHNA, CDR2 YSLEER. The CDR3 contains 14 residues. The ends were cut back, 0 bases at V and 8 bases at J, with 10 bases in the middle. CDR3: CASSQDRGREKLFF. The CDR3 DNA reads TGCGCCAGCAGCCAAGACAGGGGAAGAGAAAAACTGTTTTTT.